This T cell receptor (beta chain) is drawn from a study of T cell responses to AZD1222 COVID-19 vaccine. Study-wide results and limits: Spike-specific TCR breadth and depth were elevated following two AZD1222 doses.

Concerning this clone: Its antigen remains unidentified.

Second-dose timings of about 4 or about 12 weeks were pooled. Clones were sequenced by immunoSEQ multiplex PCR, and TCRdb holds only the in-frame ones, with some missing. The table records 110,000 or so clones, around 90% of them present only once. The source of this sequence is an adult who received the AZD1222 COVID-19 vaccine. The sample in question was peripheral blood, obtained 28 days after the second AZD1222 dose.

CDR3 DNA: TGTGCCACCAGCAGTATAGCCCTCGCTCCTTCGGCGGGGGGGCCTGTAACCGGGGAGCTGTTTTTT. Its protein product is CATSSIALAPSAGGPVTGELFF. This chain joins TRBV15 and TRBJ2-2; 9 bases are shared with TRBD2. The trim removed 3 bases at V and 5 bases at J, leaving 25 bases unmatched. CDR3 size: 22 residues. CDR1 is LNHNV, CDR2 YYDKDF, per germline (reference sequence).